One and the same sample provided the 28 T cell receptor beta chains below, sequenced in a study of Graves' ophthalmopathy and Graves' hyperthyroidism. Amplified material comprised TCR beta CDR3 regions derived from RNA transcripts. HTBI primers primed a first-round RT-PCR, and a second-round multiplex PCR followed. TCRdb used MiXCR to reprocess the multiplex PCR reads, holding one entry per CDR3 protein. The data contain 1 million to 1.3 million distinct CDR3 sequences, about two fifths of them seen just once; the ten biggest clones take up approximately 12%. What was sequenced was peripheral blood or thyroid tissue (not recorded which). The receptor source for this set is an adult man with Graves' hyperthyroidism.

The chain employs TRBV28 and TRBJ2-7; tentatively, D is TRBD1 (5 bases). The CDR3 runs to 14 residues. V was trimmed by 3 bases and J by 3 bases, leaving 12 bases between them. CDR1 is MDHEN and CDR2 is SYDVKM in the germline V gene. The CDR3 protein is CASSFPQGYYEQYF. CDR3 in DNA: TGTGCCAGCAGTTTTCCTCAGGGCTACTACGAGCAGTACTTC.

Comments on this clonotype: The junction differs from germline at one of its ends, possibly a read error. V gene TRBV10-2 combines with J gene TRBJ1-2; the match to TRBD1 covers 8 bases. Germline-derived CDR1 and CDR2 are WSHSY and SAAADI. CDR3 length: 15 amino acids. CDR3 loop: CASSYGTGAYYGYTF. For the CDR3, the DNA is TGTGCCAGCAGTTACGGGACAGGTGCCTATTATGGCTACACCTTC.

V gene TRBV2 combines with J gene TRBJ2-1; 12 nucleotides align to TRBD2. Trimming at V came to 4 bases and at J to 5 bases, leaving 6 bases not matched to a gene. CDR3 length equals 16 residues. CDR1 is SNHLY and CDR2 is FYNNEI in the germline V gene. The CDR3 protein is CASSVTSGRTNNEQFF. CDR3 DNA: TGTGCCAGCAGTGTAACTAGCGGGAGGACTAACAATGAGCAGTTCTTC.

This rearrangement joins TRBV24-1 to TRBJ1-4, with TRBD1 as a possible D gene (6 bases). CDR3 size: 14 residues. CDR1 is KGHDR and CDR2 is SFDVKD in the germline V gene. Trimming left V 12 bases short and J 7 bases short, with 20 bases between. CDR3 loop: CALPNGQGSEKLFF. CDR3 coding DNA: TGTGCCCTACCCAATGGGCAGGGGAGTGAAAAACTGTTTTTT.

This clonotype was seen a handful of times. The CDR3 protein is CATSARGIGRGYTF. The CDR3 bases are TGTGCCACCAGCGCCAGGGGGATTGGTCGTGGCTACACCTTC. V usage is TRBV15 and J usage is TRBJ1-2; 7 bases are a match to TRBD1. Trimming cost V 5 bases and J 7 bases; bases outside gene matches: 10. Germline V gives CDR1 LNHNV, CDR2 YYDKDF (reference sequence). The CDR3 totals 14 residues. Complete variable domain (other parts from reference TRBV15 and TRBJ1-2): DAMVIQNPRYQVTQFGKPVTLSCSQTLNHNVMYWYQQKSSQAPKLLFHYYDKDFNNEADTPDNFQSRRPNTSFCFLDIRSPGLGDTAMYLCATSARGIGRGYTFGSGTRLTVV.

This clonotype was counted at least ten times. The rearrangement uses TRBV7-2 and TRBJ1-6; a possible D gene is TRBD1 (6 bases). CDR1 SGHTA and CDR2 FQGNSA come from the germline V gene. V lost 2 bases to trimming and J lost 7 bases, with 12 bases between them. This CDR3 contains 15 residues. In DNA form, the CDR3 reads TGTGCCAGCAGCTTAATTGTAGGGGGGAATTCACCCCTCCACTTT. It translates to CASSLIVGGNSPLHF.

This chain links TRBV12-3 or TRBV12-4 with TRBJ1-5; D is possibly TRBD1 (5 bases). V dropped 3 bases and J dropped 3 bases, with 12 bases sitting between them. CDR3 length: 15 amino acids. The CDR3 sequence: CASSLVQGLNQPQHF. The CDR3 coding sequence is TGTGCCAGCAGTTTGGTCCAGGGCCTCAATCAGCCCCAGCATTTT.

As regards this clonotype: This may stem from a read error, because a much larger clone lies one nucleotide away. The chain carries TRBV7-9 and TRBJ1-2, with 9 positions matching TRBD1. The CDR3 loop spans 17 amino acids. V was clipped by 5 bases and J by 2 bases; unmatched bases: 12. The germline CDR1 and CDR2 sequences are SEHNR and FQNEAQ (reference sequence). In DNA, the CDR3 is TGTGCCAGCAGCATTTTGACCGGGACAGGGTTAAACTATGGCTACACCTTC. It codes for CASSILTGTGLNYGYTF.

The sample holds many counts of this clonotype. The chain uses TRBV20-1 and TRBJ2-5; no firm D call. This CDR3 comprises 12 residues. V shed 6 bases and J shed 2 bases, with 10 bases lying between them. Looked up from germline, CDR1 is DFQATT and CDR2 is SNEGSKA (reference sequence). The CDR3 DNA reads TGCAGTGCCCGACCGACACAAGAGACCCAGTACTTC. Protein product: CSARPTQETQYF.

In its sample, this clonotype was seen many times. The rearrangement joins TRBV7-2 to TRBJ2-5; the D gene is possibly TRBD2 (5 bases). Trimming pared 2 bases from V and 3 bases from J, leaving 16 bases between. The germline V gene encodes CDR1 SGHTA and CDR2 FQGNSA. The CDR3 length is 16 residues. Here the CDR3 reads CASSLKRASREETQYF. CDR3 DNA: TGTGCCAGCAGCTTAAAGAGGGCTAGCCGGGAAGAGACCCAGTACTTC.

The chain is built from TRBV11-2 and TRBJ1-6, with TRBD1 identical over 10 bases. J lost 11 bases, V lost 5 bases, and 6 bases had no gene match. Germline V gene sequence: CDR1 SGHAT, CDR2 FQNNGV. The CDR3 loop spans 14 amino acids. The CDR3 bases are TGTGCCAGCAGCCCTAGGGGACAGGGGACACCCCTCCACTTT. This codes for CASSPRGQGTPLHF.

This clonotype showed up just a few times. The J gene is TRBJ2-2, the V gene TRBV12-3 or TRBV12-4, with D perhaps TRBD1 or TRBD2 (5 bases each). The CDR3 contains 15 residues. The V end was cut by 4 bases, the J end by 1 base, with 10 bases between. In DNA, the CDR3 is TGTGCCAGCAGTTACTCGGGGCTGAACACCGGGGAGCTGTTTTTT. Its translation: CASSYSGLNTGELFF.

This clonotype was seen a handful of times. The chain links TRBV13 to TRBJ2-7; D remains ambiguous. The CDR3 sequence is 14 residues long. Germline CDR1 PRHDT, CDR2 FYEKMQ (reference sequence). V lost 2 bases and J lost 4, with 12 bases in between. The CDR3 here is CASSLQMEEYEQYF. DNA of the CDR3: TGTGCCAGCAGCTTACAAATGGAAGAATACGAGCAGTACTTC.

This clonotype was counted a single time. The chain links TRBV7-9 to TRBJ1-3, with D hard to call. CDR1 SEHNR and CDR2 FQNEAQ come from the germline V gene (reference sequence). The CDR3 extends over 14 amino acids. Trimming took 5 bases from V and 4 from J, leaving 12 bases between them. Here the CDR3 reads CASSQMGVGNTIYF. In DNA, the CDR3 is TGTGCCAGCAGCCAAATGGGAGTGGGAAACACCATATATTTT.

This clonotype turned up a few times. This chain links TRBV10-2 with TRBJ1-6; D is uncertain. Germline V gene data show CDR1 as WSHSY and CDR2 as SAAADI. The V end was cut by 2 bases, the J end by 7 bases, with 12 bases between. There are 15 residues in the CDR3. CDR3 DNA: TGCGCCAGCAGTGAGATGGAAGGGCGCAATTCACCCCTCCACTTT. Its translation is CASSEMEGRNSPLHF.

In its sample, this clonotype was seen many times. CDR3 amino acids: CASSQLAGVWYEQYF. CDR3 DNA sequence: TGTGCCAGCAGCCAACTAGCGGGAGTCTGGTACGAGCAGTACTTC. This chain joins TRBV12-3 or TRBV12-4 and TRBJ2-7, with 11 bases lining up with TRBD2. CDR3 length: 15 amino acids. Trimming cost V 6 bases and J 4 bases; bases outside gene matches: 8.

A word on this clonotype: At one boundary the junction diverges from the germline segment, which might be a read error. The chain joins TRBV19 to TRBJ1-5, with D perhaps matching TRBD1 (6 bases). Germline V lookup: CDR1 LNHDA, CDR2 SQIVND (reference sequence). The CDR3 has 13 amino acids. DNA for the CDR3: TGTGCCAGTAGCGATACAGGGTATCAGCCCCGGCATTTT. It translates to CASSDTGYQPRHF.

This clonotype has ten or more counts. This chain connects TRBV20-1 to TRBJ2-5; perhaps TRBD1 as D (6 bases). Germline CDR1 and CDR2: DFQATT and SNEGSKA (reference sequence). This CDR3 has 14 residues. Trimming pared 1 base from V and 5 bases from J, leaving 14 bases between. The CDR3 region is CSARGQGPRETQYF. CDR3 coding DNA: TGCAGTGCTAGAGGCCAGGGGCCAAGGGAGACCCAGTACTTC.

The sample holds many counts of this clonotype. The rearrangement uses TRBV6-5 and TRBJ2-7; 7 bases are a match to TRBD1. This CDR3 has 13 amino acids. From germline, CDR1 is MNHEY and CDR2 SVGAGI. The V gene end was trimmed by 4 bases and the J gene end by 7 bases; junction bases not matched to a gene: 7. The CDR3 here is CASSSTGLEEQYF. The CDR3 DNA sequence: TGTGCCAGCAGTTCGACAGGGTTGGAGGAGCAGTACTTC.

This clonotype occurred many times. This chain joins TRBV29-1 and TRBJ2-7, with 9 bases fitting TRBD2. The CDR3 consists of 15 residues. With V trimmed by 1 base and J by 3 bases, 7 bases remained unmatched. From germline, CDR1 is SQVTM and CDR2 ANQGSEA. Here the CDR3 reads CSVEAAGGAHYEQYF. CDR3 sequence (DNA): TGCAGCGTTGAAGCTGCGGGGGGGGCTCACTACGAGCAGTACTTC.

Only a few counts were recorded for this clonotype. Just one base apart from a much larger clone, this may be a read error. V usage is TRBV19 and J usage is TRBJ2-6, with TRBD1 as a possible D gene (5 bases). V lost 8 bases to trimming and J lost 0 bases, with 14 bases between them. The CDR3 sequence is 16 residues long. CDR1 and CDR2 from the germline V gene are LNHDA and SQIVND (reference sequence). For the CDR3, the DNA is TGTGCCAGTGGACCCGACAGTCTCTCTGGGGCCAACGTCCTGACTTTC. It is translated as CASGPDSLSGANVLTF.

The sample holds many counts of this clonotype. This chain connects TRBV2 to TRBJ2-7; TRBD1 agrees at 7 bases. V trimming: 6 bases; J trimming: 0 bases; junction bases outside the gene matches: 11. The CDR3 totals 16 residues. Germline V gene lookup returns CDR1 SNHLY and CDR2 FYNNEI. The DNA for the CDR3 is TGTGCCAGCAGCTCTCCGGGACAGCGGAACTCCTACGAGCAGTACTTC. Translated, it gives CASSSPGQRNSYEQYF.

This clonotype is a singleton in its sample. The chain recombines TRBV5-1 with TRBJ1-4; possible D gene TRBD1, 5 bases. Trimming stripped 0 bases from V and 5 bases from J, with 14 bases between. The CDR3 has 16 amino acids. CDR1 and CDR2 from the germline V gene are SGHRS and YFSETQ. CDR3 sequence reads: CASSLGLGAGNEKLFF. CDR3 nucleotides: TGCGCCAGCAGCTTGGGGCTCGGCGCAGGGAATGAAAAACTGTTTTTT.

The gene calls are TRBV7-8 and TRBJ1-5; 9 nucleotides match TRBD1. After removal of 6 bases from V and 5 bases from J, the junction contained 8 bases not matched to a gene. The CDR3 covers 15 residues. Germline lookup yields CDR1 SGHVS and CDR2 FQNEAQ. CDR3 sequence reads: CASRSGTGNYQPQHF. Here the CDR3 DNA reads TGTGCCAGCAGGTCTGGGACAGGGAATTATCAGCCCCAGCATTTT. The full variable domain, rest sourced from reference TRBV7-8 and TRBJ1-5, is GAGVSQSPRYKVAKRGQDVALRCDPISGHVSLFWYQQALGQGPEFLTYFQNEAQLDKSGLPSDRFFAERPEGSVSTLKIQRTQQEDSAVYLCASRSGTGNYQPQHFGDGTRLSIL.

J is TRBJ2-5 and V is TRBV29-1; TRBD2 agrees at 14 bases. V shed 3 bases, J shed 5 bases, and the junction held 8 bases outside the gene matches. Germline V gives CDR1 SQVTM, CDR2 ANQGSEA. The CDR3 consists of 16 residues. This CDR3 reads CSVDGTSGSVRETQYF. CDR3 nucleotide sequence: TGCAGCGTTGACGGGACTAGCGGGAGCGTAAGGGAGACCCAGTACTTC.

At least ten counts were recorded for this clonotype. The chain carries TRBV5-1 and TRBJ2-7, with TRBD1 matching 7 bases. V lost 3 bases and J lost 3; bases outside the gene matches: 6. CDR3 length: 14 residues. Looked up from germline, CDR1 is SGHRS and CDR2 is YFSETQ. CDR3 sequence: CASSWGQIDYEQYF. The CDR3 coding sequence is TGCGCCAGCAGCTGGGGACAGATTGACTACGAGCAGTACTTC.

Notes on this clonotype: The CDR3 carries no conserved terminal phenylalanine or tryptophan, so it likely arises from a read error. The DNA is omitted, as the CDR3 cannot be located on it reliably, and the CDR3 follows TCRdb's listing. CDR3: CASSSRGGLS. V usage is TRBV11-2 and J usage is TRBJ1-1; TRBD1, the table's D call, was not compared with the DNA. Germline loops: CDR1 SGHAT, CDR2 FQNNGV. The CDR3 has 10 residues if both end residues are counted.

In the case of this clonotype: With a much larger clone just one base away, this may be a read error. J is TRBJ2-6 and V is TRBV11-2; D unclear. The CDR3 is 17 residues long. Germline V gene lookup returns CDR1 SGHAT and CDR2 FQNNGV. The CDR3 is CASSSNIVRAGTNVLTF. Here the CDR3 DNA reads TGTGCCAGCAGCTCCAACATAGTACGGGCTGGGACCAACGTCCTGACTTTC.